These T cell receptor beta chains were read from a single sample in a study of T cell responses to AZD1222 COVID-19 vaccine. Produced via immunoSEQ multiplex PCR; TCRdb's table is partial and in-frame only. Altogether some 100,000 clones are present, 85% to 90% being singletons, with the ten largest covering roughly 3%. Sequencing used peripheral blood, obtained on day 0 of AZD1222 vaccination. These receptor sequences come from an adult in good health. The CDR3 runs from the conserved cysteine through the conserved F or W. The D gene is left open where the match is weak. Clone size is stated in some rows and not others, as once, few, many or a class when expanded.

>.|.|TRBJ1-3|TRBV28
TGTGCCAGCAGCCAACCAGGAAACACCATATATTTT
CASSQPGNTIYF
>.|.|TRBJ1-5|TRBV19
TGTGCCAGTAGTATATTGGGTGCCGCCCAGCATTTT
CASSILGAAQHF
>.|.|TRBJ1-1|TRBV19
TGTGCCAGTACCCCGGGACACCTCAACACTGAAGCTTTCTTT
CASTPGHLNTEAFF
>.|.|TRBJ2-3|TRBV18
TGTGCCAGCTCACGTAGCGGAATAAGCACAGATACGCAGTATTTT
CASSRSGISTDTQYF
>.|.|TRBJ2-1|TRBV4-3
TGCGCCAGCAGCCAGAATGGCGGGACTCCTTACAATGAGCAGTTCTTC
CASSQNGGTPYNEQFF
>.|.|TRBJ1-1|TRBV5-1
TGCGCCAGCAGCTTACCACGGGCCGACGAAGCTTTCTTT
CASSLPRADEAFF
>.|.|TRBJ1-5|TRBV28
TGTGCCAGCAGTTTTGCTTCGGGGGGCAATCAGCCCCAGCATTTT
CASSFASGGNQPQHF
>once|TRBD2|TRBJ2-3|TRBV28
TGTGCCAGCAGCCCCACGGGGACTAGCGGGGGGCCCAGGGCCGATACGCAGTATTTT
CASSPTGTSGGPRADTQYF
>.|.|TRBJ2-2|TRBV15
TGTGCCACCAGGGGAATAAACACCGGGGAGCTGTTTTTT
CATRGINTGELFF
>few|.|TRBJ1-2|TRBV20-1
TGCAGTGCTAGTTGGGCAGGGGACTATGGCTACACCTTC
CSASWAGDYGYTF
>.|.|TRBJ2-7|TRBV28
TGTGCCAGCAGCCCAATTGAGATTCACTCCTACGAGCAGTACTTC
CASSPIEIHSYEQYF
>once|TRBD1|TRBJ1-2|TRBV7-2
TGTGCCAGCAGCCCAAGGACAGGGGGCTATGGCTACACCTTC
CASSPRTGGYGYTF
>.|TRBD1|TRBJ2-1|TRBV18
TGTGCCAGCTCACCTACAGGGGGTTCGAACAATGAGCAGTTCTTC
CASSPTGGSNNEQFF
>.|.|TRBJ2-1|TRBV7-2
TGTGCCAGCAGCTTCCCATCCTACAATGAGCAGTTCTTC
CASSFPSYNEQFF
>few|TRBD1|TRBJ1-5|TRBV2
TGTGCCAGCAGCGAGGGGACAGAAAGACTGGGCAATCAGCCCCAGCATTTT
CASSEGTERLGNQPQHF
>.|TRBD1|TRBJ1-6|TRBV19
TGTGCCAGTACGAACCGGGACAGCTTTGGTAATTCACCCCTCCACTTT
CASTNRDSFGNSPLHF
>once|.|TRBJ1-2|TRBV19
TGTGCCACCTCGGACAGAGAGTTAGGCTACACCTTC
CATSDRELGYTF
>.|.|TRBJ1-5|TRBV2
TGTGCCAGCAGGAGAGAAGGGGTTAGGGATCAGCCCCAGCATTTT
CASRREGVRDQPQHF
>.|TRBD2|TRBJ2-1|TRBV29-1
TGCAGCGTTGGGGGTGGACTAGCGGACCCGGGCGAGCAGTTCTTC
CSVGGGLADPGEQFF
>.|.|TRBJ2-3|TRBV7-2
TGTGCCAGCAGCTTCACGGAGGTCGGTGGTTTGGATACGCAGTATTTT
CASSFTEVGGLDTQYF
>.|.|TRBJ2-5|TRBV5-4
TGTGCCAGCAGCTTGATGGAGACCCAGTACTTC
CASSLMETQYF
>.|.|TRBJ2-2|TRBV18
TGTGCCAGCTCACCAATTACAGGGACTTCCACCGGGGAGCTGTTTTTT
CASSPITGTSTGELFF
>.|TRBD1|TRBJ1-5|TRBV19
TGTGCCAGTAGTATGAGAGACAGGGGCCAGCATTTT
CASSMRDRGQHF
>few|.|TRBJ1-2|TRBV4-3
TGCGCCAGCAGCAGGACCTTGGGGGGTGGGGGAAGAAGCGGCTACACCTTC
CASSRTLGGGGRSGYTF
>.|.|TRBJ2-7|TRBV7-2
TGTGCCAGCAGCCGTTCACAGGGTTCCTACGAGCAGTACTTC
CASSRSQGSYEQYF
>.|.|TRBJ1-2|TRBV9
TGTGCCAGCAGCGTAAACGGGATGGTCGGCTACACCTTC
CASSVNGMVGYTF
>once|.|TRBJ1-2|TRBV6-1
TGTGCCAGCAGTGAAGCGTCCGGGGGCTGGGATGGCTACACCTTC
CASSEASGGWDGYTF
>.|TRBD2|TRBJ2-1|TRBV7-3
TGTGCCAGCAGCTTGGACACTAGCGGGGAGCAGTTCTTC
CASSLDTSGEQFF
>.|.|TRBJ1-6|TRBV18
TGTGCCAGCTCACAAGAGGCGAATAATTCACCCCTCCACTTT
CASSQEANNSPLHF
>.|.|TRBJ1-3|TRBV9
TGTGCCAGCCGCACAGGGCTTTCTGGAAACACCATATATTTT
CASRTGLSGNTIYF
>.|.|TRBJ2-5|TRBV5-1
TGCGCCAGCACCTCGACCGCTACACAAGAGACCCAGTACTTC
CASTSTATQETQYF
>.|TRBD2|TRBJ2-2|TRBV5-1
TGCGCCAGCAGCTCGGGGACTACCACTCCGGAGCTGTTTTTT
CASSSGTTTPELFF
>.|.|TRBJ1-2|TRBV5-4
TGTGCCAGCACCTTCGGATGGCAGGGAGGGATTAATGGCTACACCTTC
CASTFGWQGGINGYTF
>.|.|TRBJ2-7|TRBV1
TGCACCAGCAGCCAGAGGATCCTTCCGGGACACCGAGCCTACGAGCAGTACTTC
CTSSQRILPGHRAYEQYF
>.|.|TRBJ2-5|TRBV28
TGTGCCACCTCACCATACCAAGAGACCCAGTACTTC
CATSPYQETQYF
>.|.|TRBJ2-6|TRBV21-1
TGTGCCAGCAGCAAAGTAATTCTCCCGAGGGCCAACGTCCTGACTTTC
CASSKVILPRANVLTF
>.|.|TRBJ2-7|TRBV19
TGTGCCAGTAGTGCCCGACAGCCCTCCTACGAGCAGTACTTC
CASSARQPSYEQYF
>.|.|TRBJ1-1|TRBV7-2
TGTGCCAGCAGCTTTTCGGTCCAGCCAACAATCGCTGAAGCTTTCTTT
CASSFSVQPTIAEAFF
>few|TRBD2|TRBJ2-5|TRBV7-2
TGTGCCAGCAGCTTAGACCCGCGGGGGGGCCGAAAGACCCAGTACTTC
CASSLDPRGGRKTQYF
>.|.|TRBJ2-2|TRBV12-3/TRBV12-4
TGTGCCAGCAGCCCCGGGGCCGGGGAGCTGTTTTTT
CASSPGAGELFF
>.|.|TRBJ1-5|TRBV4-1
TGCGCCAGCAGCCAAGTTTGGTCAGGCGACCGACCCCAGCATTTT
CASSQVWSGDRPQHF
>.|TRBD1|TRBJ1-5|TRBV20-1
TGCAGTGCTAGTCAACAGGGGCGGGGATATAGCAATCAGCCCCAGCATTTT
CSASQQGRGYSNQPQHF
>.|.|TRBJ2-2|TRBV11-2
TGTGCCAGCAGCTTATTTTTGACCGGGGAGCTGTTTTTT
CASSLFLTGELFF
>.|.|TRBJ1-5|TRBV5-4
TGTGCCAGCAGCCGGGAGGGGATCTTGGAGGCCCAGCATTTT
CASSREGILEAQHF
>once|.|TRBJ1-2|TRBV30
TGTGCCTGGAGTGTGGTGGGCGGTGGTCACCAGGGCTACACCTTC
CAWSVVGGGHQGYTF
>once|.|TRBJ1-1|TRBV2
TGTGCCAGCGCTCGACGGGCCGAGATTAACACTGAAGCTTTCTTT
CASARRAEINTEAFF
>.|.|TRBJ2-7|TRBV2
TGTGCCAGCAGGAGGGGCTACGAGCAGTACTTC
CASRRGYEQYF
>.|.|TRBJ2-6|TRBV24-1
TGTGCCACCAGTGAGGGGGGGCAGACTGGGGCCAACGTCCTGACTTTC
CATSEGGQTGANVLTF
>.|.|TRBJ1-2|TRBV6-5
TGTGCCACCGGGTACAGGACTAGCGGCTACACCTTC
CATGYRTSGYTF
>few|.|TRBJ1-1|TRBV12-5
TGTGCTAGTGGTTTGGGGGGGCTGGGGACTGAAGCTTTCTTT
CASGLGGLGTEAFF
>.|.|TRBJ1-2|TRBV28
TGTGCCAGCGTCCAGGTTCCCTATGGCTACACCTTC
CASVQVPYGYTF
>.|.|TRBJ1-5|TRBV28
TGTGCCAGCAGTTATGGGGACATAAAAAATCAGCCCCAGCATTTT
CASSYGDIKNQPQHF
>.|.|TRBJ2-7|TRBV2
TGTGCCAGCAGTAGGAACAACTACGAGCAGTACTTC
CASSRNNYEQYF